What follows describes a single TCR beta chain. This clonotype was picked up a small number of times. It lacks a known antigen. This may stem from a read error, because a much larger clone lies one nucleotide away. The sample is drawn from a study of molecular identifiers for immune sequencing clone quantification (dated 2018 in TCRdb). At the level of the whole study: For a replicate experiment, RNA from around 20,000 or 100,000 naive CD8 T cells was divided into five aliquots, of which four were sequenced. CD8 T cells were used in a methods study to benchmark molecular-identifier clustering-based TCR repertoire sequencing (MIDCIRS) and TCR RNA copy counting. What the work shows at the level of the full study, not this receptor alone: In CMV-specific effector cells, clones with more than 20 RNA copies contained over 98% of molecules, whereas in naive cells such clones contained under 1% of molecules. Modeling estimated about three recovered TCR RNA copies per cell, compared with about 9.8 by digital PCR, which implies roughly 30% capture efficiency. Identical TCR molecules sharing a barcode could cause highly expanded clone sizes to be underestimated. The naive libraries included spiked-in Jurkat TCR RNA (10 copies' worth), and this Jurkat TCR RNA is not part of the donor repertoire. Spiked-in Jurkat TCR RNA equivalent to a single cell was reported to be detectable even among over 800,000 naive CD8 T cells. Without barcode sub-clustering, chimeric consensus sequences inflated TCR diversity; chimeras reached as high as 47%.

Libraries of naive CD8 T cells were built from anywhere between roughly 19,000 and 1,000,000 sorted cells, with 10%, 30% or 50% of the purified RNA used. Naive CD8 T cells, defined as CD8+CD4-CCR7+CD45RA+, were FACS-sorted into RLT Plus buffer on a BD FACSAria II. Detection sensitivity was tested by spiking Jurkat RNA equal to approximately 9 TCR copies' worth into samples containing about 20,000-1,000,000 naive CD8 T cells. Enrichment of CD8 T cells was done with RosetteSep CD8+ T Cell Enrichment Cocktail plus Ficoll-Paque, and ACK red cell lysis came afterward. Its CDR3 holds 15 amino acids, cysteine through phenylalanine. Only the CDR3 DNA stays, 45 bases, in frame from base 1. According to the germline V gene, CDR1 reads MDHEN and CDR2 reads SYDVKM. V sheds 10 bases and J sheds 0 bases, leaving 16 bases between their ends. Library preparation employed PCR. Data came from a NextSeq 500. Preparation of bulk TCR libraries followed a previously described approach, with the TCR primers listed in Table S5. Purification of total RNA was performed with the Qiagen AllPrep DNA/RNA kit. Before analysis, reads from multiple sequencing runs of one library were combined. The study's own analysis went as follows. Reads were retained only if their TCR constant sequence matched exactly, and those retained reads were trimmed to 150 nt and grouped according to their 12-nt molecular barcodes. Within each barcode group, reads were sub-clustered at a 15% Levenshtein threshold, and quality-weighted consensus sequences were built per RNA molecule. Non-functional sequences were excluded, and lower-count sequences lying one edit away from another sequence were also excluded. On the basis of fitting two negative binomial distributions, barcode sub-clusters with fewer than 20% of the maximum read count were discarded. TCRdb reanalyzed the raw reads on its own, using fastp at Q25 for trimming and MiXCR for clone calling, and kept in-frame beta chains. Each entry is one CDR3 protein sequence, shown with its most common DNA and genes. The V and J calls here are based on TCRdb, not the publication. This sample gives 45,000 to 60,000 distinct CDR3 sequences in total; around 33% of them show up just once. The ten largest make up less than 5% of the sample.

This TCR derives from a human donor in good health. Some libraries in this study had Jurkat cell RNA spiked in. Sequenced material: naive CD8+ T cells from blood, with Jurkat cell RNA spiked in. Explained via the paper, the cell subset or site label denotes: FACS-sorted CD8+CD4-CCR7+CD45RA+ naive T cells. In this chain, TRBV28 is recombined with TRBJ2-4; a confident D gene designation cannot be given. The base sequence is TGTGCCACCTCCTCCTGGGCGCTAGCCAAAAACATTCAGTACTTC. It specifies CATSSWALAKNIQYF.